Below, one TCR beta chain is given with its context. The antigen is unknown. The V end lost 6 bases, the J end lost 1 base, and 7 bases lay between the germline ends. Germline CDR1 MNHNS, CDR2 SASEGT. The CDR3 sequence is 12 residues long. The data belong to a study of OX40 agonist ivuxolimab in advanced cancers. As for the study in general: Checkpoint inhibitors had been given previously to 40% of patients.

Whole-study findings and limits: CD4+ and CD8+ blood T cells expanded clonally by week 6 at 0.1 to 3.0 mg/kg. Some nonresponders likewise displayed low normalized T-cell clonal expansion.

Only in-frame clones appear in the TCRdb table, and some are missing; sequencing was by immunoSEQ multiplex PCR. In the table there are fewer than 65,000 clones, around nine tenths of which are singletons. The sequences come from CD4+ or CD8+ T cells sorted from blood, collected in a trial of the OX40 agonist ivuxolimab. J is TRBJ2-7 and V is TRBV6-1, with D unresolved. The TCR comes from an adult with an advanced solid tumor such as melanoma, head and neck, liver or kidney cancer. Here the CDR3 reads CASRERSYEQYF. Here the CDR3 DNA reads TGTGCCAGCAGAGAGAGGTCCTACGAGCAGTACTTC.